This T cell receptor beta chain was captured in a study of vaccination effects on CD4 cells after COVID-19. Study findings and constraints: Clones of infection and vaccine origin contracted markedly late after vaccination. No early post-infection timepoints were available in the study, which also included few convalescent patients.

Using viral peptide pools, the ViraFEST assay grew out antigen-specific CD4+ T cells prior to sequencing. Subsequent to a culture period of about nine days, CD4+ T cells were isolated. No vaccinee had earlier SARS-CoV-2 infection, and nucleocapsid antibodies were negative. Half-medium exchanges with IL-2 medium took place on days 3 and 7. Using immunoSEQ multiplex PCR, the repertoire was profiled, and TCRdb retains in-frame clones only, with some absent. Counted here are tens of thousands of clones, around 70% occurring once; the ten biggest clones make up 10% to 15%. As regards this clone: Its antigen remains unidentified.

There are 16 residues in the CDR3. Germline V gives CDR1 SGHVS, CDR2 FNYEAQ. Trimming cost V 5 bases and J 8 bases; bases outside gene matches: 10. The clonotype was recovered from a human donor who received a COVID-19 vaccine. The rearrangement uses TRBV7-6 and TRBJ2-1, with 12 bases lining up with TRBD2. The sequencing used CD4+ T cells from PBMCs cultured with HCoV-229E spike peptides, collected before COVID-19 vaccination. CDR3 residues: CASSRLLAGGWDEQFF. The CDR3 DNA follows: TGTGCCAGCAGCCGCCTACTAGCGGGGGGTTGGGATGAGCAGTTCTTC.